This T cell receptor beta chain stems from a study of blood T cell repertoires in COVID-19. Profiling relied on immunoSEQ multiplex PCR, and the TCRdb table lists in-frame clones only, not all of them. The profile shows about 180,000 clones, approximately 78% of them singletons. The length of the CDR3 is 16 residues. V shed 0 bases and J shed 6 bases, with 16 bases lying between them. Per germline, CDR1 SGHNT and CDR2 YYREEE (reference sequence). The rearrangement joins TRBV5-4 to TRBJ2-1, with no clear D. This TCR was sampled from a woman older than 75 with COVID-19, enrolled during active disease. Sequenced sample: peripheral blood. The CDR3 DNA is TGTGCCAGCAGCTTGGGTGATCGGTCGGGTAGCAATGAGCAGTTCTTC. Translated: CASSLGDRSGSNEQFF. Filled out from reference TRBV5-4 and TRBJ2-1, the complete variable domain reads ETGVTQSPTHLIKTRGQQVTLRCSSQSGHNTVSWYQQALGQGPQFIFQYYREEENGRGNFPPRFSGLQFPNYSSELNVNALELDDSALYLCASSLGDRSGSNEQFFGPGTRLTVL.